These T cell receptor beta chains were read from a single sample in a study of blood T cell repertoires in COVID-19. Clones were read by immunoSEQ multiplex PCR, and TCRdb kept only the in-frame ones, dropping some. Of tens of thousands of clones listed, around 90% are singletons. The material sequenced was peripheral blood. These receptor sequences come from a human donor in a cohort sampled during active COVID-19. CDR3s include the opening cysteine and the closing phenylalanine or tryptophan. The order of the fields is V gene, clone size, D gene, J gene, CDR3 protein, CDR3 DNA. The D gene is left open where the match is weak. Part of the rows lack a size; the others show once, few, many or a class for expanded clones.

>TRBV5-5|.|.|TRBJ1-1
CASSMTPGVGPRGGTEAFF
TGTGCCAGCAGCATGACCCCAGGGGTCGGCCCGAGGGGGGGCACTGAAGCTTTCTTT
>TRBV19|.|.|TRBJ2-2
CASSIDSAANTGELFF
TGTGCCAGTAGTATAGATTCAGCGGCGAACACCGGGGAGCTGTTTTTT
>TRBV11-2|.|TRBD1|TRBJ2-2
CASSRTGFRTGELFF
TGTGCCAGCAGCCGGACAGGGTTCCGGACCGGGGAGCTGTTTTTT
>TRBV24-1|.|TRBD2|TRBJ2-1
CATSDSGGGRDNEQFF
TGTGCCACCAGTGATTCCGGGGGAGGGCGTGACAATGAGCAGTTCTTC
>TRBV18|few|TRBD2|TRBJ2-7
CASSPDSGREYF
TGTGCCAGCTCACCTGATAGCGGGAGGGAGTACTTC
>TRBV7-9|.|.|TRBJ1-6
CASTPGGFGNNSPLHF
TGTGCCAGCACCCCTGGGGGGTTTGGGAATAATTCACCCCTCCACTTT
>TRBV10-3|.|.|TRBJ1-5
CAISEPDQPQHF
TGTGCCATCAGTGAGCCGGATCAGCCCCAGCATTTT
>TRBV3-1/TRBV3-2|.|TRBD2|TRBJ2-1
CASSPGTSGRINEQFF
TGTGCCAGCAGCCCTGGGACTAGCGGGAGGATAAATGAGCAGTTCTTC
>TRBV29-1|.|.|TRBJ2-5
CSLRVPGVETQYF
TGCAGCCTACGGGTCCCGGGGGTAGAGACCCAGTACTTC
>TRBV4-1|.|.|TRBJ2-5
CASSPENQETQYF
TGCGCCAGCAGCCCCGAGAACCAAGAGACCCAGTACTTC
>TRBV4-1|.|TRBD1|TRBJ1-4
CASRQQGASNEKLFF
TGCGCCAGCAGGCAACAGGGGGCAAGTAATGAAAAACTGTTTTTT
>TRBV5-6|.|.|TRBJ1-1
CASTRRGRGAEAFF
TGTGCCAGCACCCGGAGGGGCAGAGGGGCTGAAGCTTTCTTT
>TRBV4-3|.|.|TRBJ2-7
CASSQDSGSSYEQYF
TGCGCCAGCAGCCAAGATTCGGGGTCCTCCTACGAGCAGTACTTC
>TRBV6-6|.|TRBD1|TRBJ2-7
CASSRPGQGASYEQYF
TGTGCCAGCAGTCGACCGGGACAGGGGGCCTCCTACGAGCAGTACTTC
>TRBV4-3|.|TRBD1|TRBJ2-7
CASSQVPGTGAYEQYF
TGCGCCAGCAGCCAAGTCCCCGGGACAGGGGCCTACGAGCAGTACTTC
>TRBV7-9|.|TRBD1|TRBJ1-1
CASSLGQAETEAFF
TGTGCCAGCAGCTTGGGACAGGCGGAGACTGAAGCTTTCTTT
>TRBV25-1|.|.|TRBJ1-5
CASSEFNNQPQHF
TGTGCCAGCAGTGAATTCAACAATCAGCCCCAGCATTTT
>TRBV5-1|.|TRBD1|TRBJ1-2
CASSLVARTGGGGYTF
TGCGCCAGCAGCTTGGTGGCGAGGACAGGGGGTGGTGGCTACACCTTC
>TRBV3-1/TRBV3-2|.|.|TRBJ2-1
CASSQALGAQLEQFF
TGTGCCAGCAGCCAAGCCTTGGGGGCCCAGCTTGAGCAGTTCTTC
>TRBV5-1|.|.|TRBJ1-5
CASSQNSNQPQHF
TGCGCCAGCAGCCAAAATAGCAATCAGCCCCAGCATTTT
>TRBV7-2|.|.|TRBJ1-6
CASSSREEGWNSPLHF
TGTGCCAGCAGCTCCCGGGAGGAGGGCTGGAATTCACCCCTCCACTTT
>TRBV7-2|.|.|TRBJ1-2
CASSLETLGGYTF
TGTGCCAGCAGCTTGGAGACACTAGGAGGCTACACCTTC
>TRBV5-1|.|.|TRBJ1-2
CASSPMTVTNYGYTF
TGCGCCAGCAGCCCGATGACAGTTACTAACTATGGCTACACCTTC
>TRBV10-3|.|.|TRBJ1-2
CAISERGGAGGYTF
TGTGCCATCAGTGAGAGAGGCGGGGCTGGTGGCTACACCTTC
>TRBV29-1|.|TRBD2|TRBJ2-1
CSAAAGVSSYNEQFF
TGCAGCGCCGCGGCGGGGGTTAGCTCCTACAATGAGCAGTTCTTC
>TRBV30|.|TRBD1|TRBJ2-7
CAWSVTGGEQYF
TGTGCCTGGAGTGTAACAGGGGGCGAGCAGTACTTC
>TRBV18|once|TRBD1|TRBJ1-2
CASSPARTGAAYGYTF
TGTGCCAGCTCACCAGCCCGGACAGGGGCCGCCTATGGCTACACCTTC
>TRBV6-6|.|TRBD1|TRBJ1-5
CASSQRDRDQPQHF
TGTGCCAGCAGTCAAAGGGACAGGGATCAGCCCCAGCATTTT
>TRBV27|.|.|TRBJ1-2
CASSLNREQNGYTF
TGTGCCAGCAGTTTGAACAGGGAGCAGAATGGCTACACCTTC
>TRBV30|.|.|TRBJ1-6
CAWSSKSGTRNSPLHF
TGTGCCTGGAGTTCAAAATCCGGGACACGTAATTCACCCCTCCACTTT
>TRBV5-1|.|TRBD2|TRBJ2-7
CASSLKSGTSGNGGEQYF
TGCGCCAGCAGCTTGAAGTCTGGGACTAGCGGGAACGGGGGGGAGCAGTACTTC
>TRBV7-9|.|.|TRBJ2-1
CASSPPQVVEQFF
TGTGCCAGCAGCCCGCCACAGGTTGTTGAGCAGTTCTTC